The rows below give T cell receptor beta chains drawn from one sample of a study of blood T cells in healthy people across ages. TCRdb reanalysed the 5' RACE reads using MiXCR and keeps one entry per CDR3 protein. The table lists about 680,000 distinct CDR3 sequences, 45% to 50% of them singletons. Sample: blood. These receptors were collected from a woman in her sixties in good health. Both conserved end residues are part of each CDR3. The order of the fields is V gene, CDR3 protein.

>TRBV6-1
CASSKTSGRVRAYNEQFF
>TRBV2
CASSPEGFNQPQHF
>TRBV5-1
CASSLVLHNEQFF
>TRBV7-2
CASTQYYRGGNTEAFF
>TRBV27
CASRVSNTGELFF
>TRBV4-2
CASSDQLNGGREQYF
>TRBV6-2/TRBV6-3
CASTPERGGVNEQYF
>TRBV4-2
CASSQRAVGPTNEKLFF
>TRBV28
CASSFGGTVNTGELFF
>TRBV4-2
CASSQDYGGEDDTQYF
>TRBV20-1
CSAPFPTSGVYNEQFF
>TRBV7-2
CASRSRGGGSRYEQYF
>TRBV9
CASSVTGQGVYEQYF
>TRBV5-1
CASSLAGGQPGLAAYEQYF
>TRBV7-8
CASSFPGLAAIKQFF
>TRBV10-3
CAITQGGGSYKQYF
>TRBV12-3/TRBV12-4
CASSGQSTDTQYF
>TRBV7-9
CVSSLGTASEQYF
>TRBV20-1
CSARTANTGELFF
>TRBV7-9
CASSLRPRPDTEAFF
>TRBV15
CATSRDPSSGRGKTYEQYF
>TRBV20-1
CSARDQKYEQYF
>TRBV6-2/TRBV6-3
CASSNRGQAYGYTF
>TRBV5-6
CASSNAPGTGPQETQYF
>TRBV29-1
CSGLGNTEAFF
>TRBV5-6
CASSSYLQGSGYEQYF
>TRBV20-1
CSARSRPDRSYNEQFF
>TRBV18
CASSPPQLAGVYEQFF
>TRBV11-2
CASSTLLRAGATDTQYF
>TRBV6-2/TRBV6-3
CASRGLAGNTDTQYF
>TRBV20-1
CSARVPGARAEQYF
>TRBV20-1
CSARDTRQGIIQYF
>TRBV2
CASSSTGLSGRYSNEQFF
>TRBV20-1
CSASGDSDTQYF
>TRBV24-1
CATSDPTSGSTGELFF
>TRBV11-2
CASSQGGMNIQYF
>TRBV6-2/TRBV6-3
CASLSGRSSYEQYF
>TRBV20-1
CSLAIAQETQYF
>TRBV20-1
CSARDLRAGRAEELFF
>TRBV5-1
CASSKDGVQETQYF
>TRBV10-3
CAISVAGGPREQYF